Shown below are 8 T cell receptor beta chains from a single sample sequenced in a study of beta chain features in type 1 diabetes. Expressed TCRB transcripts were sequenced after all isolated RNA was converted to cDNA. TCRdb keeps only in-frame clones here, not all; method: immunoSEQ multiplex PCR. The table shows nearly 250,000 clones, with about 14% occurring only once. The sample was naive CD4+ T cells from blood. These receptor sequences come from a woman aged 35 to 49 in good health.

The chain is built from TRBV5-1 and TRBJ2-7; D is uncertain. The CDR3 extends over 13 amino acids. The germline gives CDR1 SGHRS, CDR2 YFSETQ. V lost 0 bases to trimming and J lost 3 bases, with 7 bases between them. Here the CDR3 reads CASSLVSDYEQYF. The CDR3 DNA follows: TGCGCCAGCAGCTTGGTGTCAGACTACGAGCAGTACTTC.

The chain joins TRBV4-3 to TRBJ2-7; TRBD1 matches at 7 bases. The CDR3 length is 17 residues. Germline CDR1 is LGHNA and CDR2 is YSLEER. V shed 2 bases, J shed 1 base, and the junction held 11 bases outside the gene matches. CDR3 nucleotides: TGCGCCAGCAGCCAAACGTTGGGGACAGCGGTTTCCTACGAGCAGTACTTC. Translating gives CASSQTLGTAVSYEQYF.

In DNA form, the CDR3 reads TGTGCTAGTGGTTTGGTACGGACAGGGCCGGATGAAGCTTTCTTT. Its protein product is CASGLVRTGPDEAFF. This rearrangement joins TRBV12-5 to TRBJ1-1; 8 bases match TRBD1. Germline-derived CDR1 and CDR2 are LGHNT and FRNRAP. The CDR3 covers 15 residues. J gave up 7 bases and V 0 bases, and 7 bases lay outside the gene matches.

This clone was seen a handful of times. V usage is TRBV28 and J usage is TRBJ2-7; D gene uncertain. V gave up 8 bases and J gave up 1 base, with 12 bases separating them. The CDR3 runs to 13 residues. Germline CDR1 MDHEN, CDR2 SYDVKM. The CDR3 region has the DNA TGTGCCAGCGGATCAGCACAGTCCTACGAGCAGTACTTC. Its translation is CASGSAQSYEQYF.

In this sample, this clone turned up a few times. The chain employs TRBV7-2 and TRBJ2-5; 10 bases map to TRBD1. Per the germline V gene, CDR1 is SGHTA and CDR2 is FQGNSA. The CDR3 has 14 residues. J lost 4 bases, V lost 5 bases, and 4 bases had no gene match. The CDR3 nucleotides are TGTGCCAGCAGCCGGGACAGGGGAATAGAGACCCAGTACTTC. Its translation is CASSRDRGIETQYF.

This clone was seen only a few times. This rearrangement joins TRBV7-6 to TRBJ1-2; weak D call: TRBD1 (5 bases). The CDR3 runs 13 residues. V dropped 3 bases and J dropped 7 bases, with 12 bases sitting between them. In germline, CDR1 is SGHVS, CDR2 FNYEAQ. CDR3 DNA sequence: TGTGCCAGCAGCTTGGGGGGAGCAAGTGGCTACACCTTC. Protein product: CASSLGGASGYTF.

The rearrangement uses TRBV7-2 and TRBJ1-2; tentatively, D is TRBD1 (6 bases). Per the germline V gene, CDR1 is SGHTA and CDR2 is FQGNSA. This CDR3 is 14 amino acids long. V was trimmed by 1 base and J by 6 bases, leaving 12 bases between them. CDR3 DNA: TGTGCCAGCAGCTTAGTATCAGGGGAAGATGGCTACACCTTC. Translation gives CASSLVSGEDGYTF. Together with reference TRBV7-2 and TRBJ1-2, the CDR3 gives the full variable domain: GAGVSQSPSNKVTEKGKDVELRCDPISGHTALYWYRQSLGQGLEFLIYFQGNSAPDKSGLPSDRFSAERTGGSVSTLTIQRTQQEDSAVYLCASSLVSGEDGYTFGSGTRLTVV.

This clone occurred a few times. The V call is TRBV4-1, the J call TRBJ2-5; D may be TRBD2 (5 bases). CDR1 is MGHRA, CDR2 YSYEKL, per germline. Trimming stripped 1 base from V and 5 bases from J, with 11 bases between. The CDR3 is made up of 14 amino acids. CDR3 amino acids: CASSQGARGETQYF. CDR3 nucleotide sequence: TGCGCCAGCAGCCAAGGAGCTCGAGGGGAGACCCAGTACTTC.